This is a list of T cell receptor beta chains from one sample in a study of blood T cell repertoires in COVID-19. Sequenced by immunoSEQ multiplex PCR; TCRdb stores in-frame clones only, minus some. Of roughly 420,000 clones in the sample, 88% are singletons; the top ten hold approximately 1%. The sequenced sample consisted of PBMCs or T cells enriched from blood (not recorded which). These TCRs come from a young woman with acute COVID-19. The CDR3 runs from the conserved cysteine through the conserved F or W. A D gene is named only where the DNA matches it firmly. Size values are once, few and many counts, or a class for expanded clones, and some rows have none.

cdr3_aa | cdr3_nt | clone_size | j_call | v_call | d_call
CASSQVIGRSDTEAFF | TGCGCCAGCAGCCAAGTGATCGGGAGGTCGGACACTGAAGCTTTCTTT | . | TRBJ1-1 | TRBV4-1 | .
CASSRDRDVQYF | TGTGCCAGCTCACGGGACAGGGACGTGCAGTACTTC | . | TRBJ2-7 | TRBV18 | TRBD1
CASRDRRTGDGNTIYF | TGTGCCAGTAGGGACAGGAGGACAGGTGATGGAAACACCATATATTTT | . | TRBJ1-3 | TRBV19 | TRBD1
CSASWTDGYTF | TGCAGTGCTAGCTGGACAGATGGCTACACCTTC | . | TRBJ1-2 | TRBV20-1 | .
CASSPGFGLEAFF | TGTGCCAGCAGCCCCGGTTTTGGGCTAGAAGCTTTCTTT | . | TRBJ1-1 | TRBV3-1/TRBV3-2 | .
CASSSGTGFYEQYF | TGCGCCAGCAGCTCCGGGACAGGGTTCTACGAGCAGTACTTC | . | TRBJ2-7 | TRBV5-1 | TRBD1
CASSPRDRGNEQYF | TGTGCCAGCTCGCCAAGGGACAGGGGCAACGAGCAGTACTTC | . | TRBJ2-7 | TRBV18 | TRBD1
CASSQEYELQGHYGYTF | TGCGCCAGCAGCCAAGAATACGAATTGCAGGGCCATTATGGCTACACCTTC | . | TRBJ1-2 | TRBV4-3 | .
CASSLKGQQDNIQYF | TGTGCCAGCAGTTTAAAGGGACAACAGGATAACATTCAGTACTTC | . | TRBJ2-4 | TRBV6-5 | .
CAAIQPQGWNTEAFF | TGTGCCGCCATACAACCTCAGGGGTGGAACACTGAAGCTTTCTTT | once | TRBJ1-1 | TRBV6-5 | .
CASPTGNYGYTF | TGTGCTTCACCGACGGGGAACTATGGCTACACCTTC | . | TRBJ1-2 | TRBV2 | .
CASSTGTGNGIYEQYF | TGTGCCAGCAGCACTGGGACAGGGAATGGTATCTACGAGCAGTACTTC | . | TRBJ2-7 | TRBV5-6 | TRBD1
CASSLLETSEAFF | TGTGCCAGCAGCCTCCTCGAGACAAGTGAAGCTTTCTTT | . | TRBJ1-1 | TRBV3-1/TRBV3-2 | .
CASSQEGAGGSPSTDTQYF | TGCGCCAGCAGCCAAGAGGGAGCGGGGGGGTCACCTAGCACAGATACGCAGTATTTT | . | TRBJ2-3 | TRBV4-1 | TRBD2
CAWTSTNTEAFF | TGTGCCTGGACGAGCACGAACACTGAAGCTTTCTTT | . | TRBJ1-1 | TRBV30 | .
CASSAPDRGAFF | TGTGCCAGCAGCGCGCCCGACCGCGGGGCTTTCTTT | . | TRBJ1-1 | TRBV9 | .
CASSSPTGGRYEQYF | TGTGCCAGTAGTAGCCCAACAGGGGGGAGATACGAGCAGTACTTC | . | TRBJ2-7 | TRBV19 | TRBD1
CASSQASSGSSYEQYF | TGTGCCAGCAGCCAGGCGTCTAGCGGGAGCTCCTACGAGCAGTACTTC | . | TRBJ2-7 | TRBV5-4 | TRBD2
CASGTGLNQPQHF | TGTGCCAGCGGAACAGGGCTCAATCAGCCCCAGCATTTT | . | TRBJ1-5 | TRBV18 | .
CASSESTGPISYEQYF | TGTGCCAGCAGTGAAAGCACAGGGCCAATCTCCTACGAGCAGTACTTC | . | TRBJ2-7 | TRBV6-1 | .
CASSPTGKDHEQYF | TGCGCCAGCAGCCCGACAGGGAAAGATCACGAGCAGTACTTC | . | TRBJ2-7 | TRBV5-1 | TRBD1
CASSLARNEQFF | TGCGCCAGCAGCTTGGCGCGTAATGAGCAGTTCTTC | once | TRBJ2-1 | TRBV5-1 | .
CASQGGANQPQHF | TGTGCCAGCCAAGGGGGGGCGAATCAGCCCCAGCATTTT | . | TRBJ1-5 | TRBV2 | .
CASSFMGQWTSGANVLTF | TGTGCCAGCAGCTTTATGGGACAATGGACTTCTGGGGCCAACGTCCTGACTTTC | . | TRBJ2-6 | TRBV11-2 | .
CASSTLRRTGLYF | TGTGCCAGCAGCACCCTTCGGAGGACAGGGTTGTATTTT | . | TRBJ2-3 | TRBV7-9 | TRBD1
CASSRIVGGFTEAFF | TGTGCCAGCAGCAGGATAGTTGGGGGGTTTACTGAAGCTTTCTTT | . | TRBJ1-1 | TRBV7-2 | .
CASSLTDYGYTF | TGTGCCAGTAGCCTGACAGACTATGGCTACACCTTC | . | TRBJ1-2 | TRBV19 | .
CASSSAGASYNEQFF | TGCGCCAGCAGCTCAGCGGGGGCTTCCTACAATGAGCAGTTCTTC | . | TRBJ2-1 | TRBV5-1 | TRBD2
CASSGPGVAGTYEQYF | TGTGCCAGCAGTGGGCCGGGGGTAGCGGGGACTTACGAGCAGTACTTC | once | TRBJ2-7 | TRBV6-2/TRBV6-3 | TRBD2
CASSLEGVGYYEQYF | TGTGCCAGCAGCTTGGAAGGGGTGGGCTATTACGAGCAGTACTTC | . | TRBJ2-7 | TRBV5-6 | .
CASSQDRGPYEQYF | TGTGCCAGCAGCCAAGATCGTGGCCCCTACGAGCAGTACTTC | . | TRBJ2-7 | TRBV3-1/TRBV3-2 | .
CASSLHPGENQPQHF | TGCGCCAGCAGCCTCCATCCGGGGGAGAATCAGCCCCAGCATTTT | . | TRBJ1-5 | TRBV4-1 | .
CASSQGTNSPLHF | TGCGCCAGCAGCCAGGGCACGAATTCACCCCTCCACTTT | . | TRBJ1-6 | TRBV4-1 | .
CASSLDRGSPLHF | TGTGCCAGCAGTTTAGACAGGGGTTCACCCCTCCACTTT | . | TRBJ1-6 | TRBV28 | TRBD1
CASSQTGLAGGSSTDTQYF | TGTGCCAGCAGCCAAACGGGACTAGCGGGGGGTAGTAGCACAGATACGCAGTATTTT | once | TRBJ2-3 | TRBV11-2 | TRBD2
CASSQDQGGVWTGELFF | TGCGCCAGCAGCCAAGATCAAGGGGGGGTGTGGACCGGGGAGCTGTTTTTT | . | TRBJ2-2 | TRBV4-3 | .
CASSHSGQGAGTQYF | TGTGCCAGCAGCCATTCGGGACAGGGGGCAGGTACGCAGTATTTT | . | TRBJ2-3 | TRBV3-1/TRBV3-2 | TRBD1
CASNDRLAGGLNEQFF | TGTGCCAGCAACGACCGCCTAGCGGGGGGGCTGAATGAGCAGTTCTTC | . | TRBJ2-1 | TRBV7-2 | TRBD2
CASARLDSYEQYF | TGTGCTAGCGCCCGACTAGACTCCTACGAGCAGTACTTC | . | TRBJ2-7 | TRBV12-5 | .
CASSLAGGGTLNQPQHF | TGTGCCAGCAGCTTGGCGGGAGGGGGTACCCTCAATCAGCCCCAGCATTTT | . | TRBJ1-5 | TRBV5-6 | .
CASSVAGQYNSPLHF | TGTGCCAGCAGCGTGGCGGGACAGTATAATTCACCCCTCCACTTT | . | TRBJ1-6 | TRBV9 | TRBD1
CASSPEGRGREKLFF | TGTGCCAGCAGCCCAGAGGGAAGGGGGCGCGAAAAACTGTTTTTT | . | TRBJ1-4 | TRBV7-9 | TRBD1
CAISVALASGGDNEQFF | TGTGCCATCAGTGTAGCGCTGGCTAGCGGGGGGGACAATGAGCAGTTCTTC | . | TRBJ2-1 | TRBV10-3 | TRBD2
CASSLAGRDGYTF | TGCGCCAGCAGCTTGGCTGGGCGGGACGGCTACACCTTC | few | TRBJ1-2 | TRBV5-1 | .
CASSQDQTAQQGYTF | TGTGCCAGCAGCCAAGATCAGACAGCCCAACAAGGCTACACCTTC | . | TRBJ1-2 | TRBV3-1/TRBV3-2 | .
CATSDFSRGDTGELFF | TGTGCCACCAGTGATTTCAGCAGGGGGGACACCGGGGAGCTGTTTTTT | . | TRBJ2-2 | TRBV24-1 | .
CSASSGGARTEAFF | TGCAGTGCTAGTAGCGGGGGGGCGAGGACTGAAGCTTTCTTT | once | TRBJ1-1 | TRBV20-1 | .
CASSVDSGGPEYEQYF | TGTGCCAGCAGCGTAGATTCGGGGGGGCCGGAATACGAGCAGTACTTC | . | TRBJ2-7 | TRBV9 | TRBD2